This T cell receptor (beta chain) was captured by sequencing in a study of blood T cell repertoires in COVID-19. Study summary: Spain, Italy and the United States supplied samples that represented acute and convalescent COVID-19. PBMCs, B-cell-depleted T cells, or T cells were the source of the cDNA or gDNA that made up the material.

Some clones are missing from TCRdb's copy, which holds only in-frame ones; the method was immunoSEQ multiplex PCR. The repertoire includes under 4,500 clones, around 73% of them detected once, and 42% sits in the top ten. The CDR3 length is 15 residues. The J segment lost 0 bases and the V segment lost 5 bases, leaving 3 bases of the junction unmatched. Germline V CDR1 and CDR2: PRHDT, FYEKMQ (reference sequence). The chain has TRBV13 and TRBJ2-7, with 11 bases lining up with TRBD2. This receptor was identified in a human donor with active or convalescent COVID-19. The donor label of this sample is uncertain. The source material was peripheral blood. The CDR3 sequence is CASSAGTSGSYEQYF. The CDR3 nucleotides read TGTGCCAGCAGCGCCGGGACTAGCGGCTCCTACGAGCAGTACTTC.